This TCR beta chain is drawn from a study of blood T cell repertoires in COVID-19. CDR1 is LGHNA and CDR2 is YSLEER in the germline V gene. The germline V and J ends were trimmed by 1 base and 6 bases, with 17 bases remaining between them. The CDR3 is 16 residues long. Enrollees, roughly 18 to 89 years old, lived in 24 US areas. Participant reports of clinical history set cohort assignment. Donors in Cohort 3 who had recovered were those with two negative PCRs, healthcare professional clearance, or resolution of their symptoms. Per the study methods: It was from reference gene primer amplification that nucleated cell counts were estimated. Clones were sequenced by immunoSEQ multiplex PCR, and TCRdb holds only the in-frame ones, with some missing. V, J and clone size were drawn from that table, and D and trimming were deduced from the DNA. The data show roughly 500,000 clones, 70% to 90% seen once.

The origin of this receptor is a woman between 40 and 50 years old who had recovered from COVID-19. Material: PBMCs or T cells enriched from blood (not recorded which). The gene calls are TRBV4-3 and TRBJ2-3, with D unclear. CDR3 loop: CASSQVSSAPVDTQYF. CDR3 sequence (DNA): TGCGCCAGCAGCCAAGTGTCAAGCGCCCCTGTGGATACGCAGTATTTT.